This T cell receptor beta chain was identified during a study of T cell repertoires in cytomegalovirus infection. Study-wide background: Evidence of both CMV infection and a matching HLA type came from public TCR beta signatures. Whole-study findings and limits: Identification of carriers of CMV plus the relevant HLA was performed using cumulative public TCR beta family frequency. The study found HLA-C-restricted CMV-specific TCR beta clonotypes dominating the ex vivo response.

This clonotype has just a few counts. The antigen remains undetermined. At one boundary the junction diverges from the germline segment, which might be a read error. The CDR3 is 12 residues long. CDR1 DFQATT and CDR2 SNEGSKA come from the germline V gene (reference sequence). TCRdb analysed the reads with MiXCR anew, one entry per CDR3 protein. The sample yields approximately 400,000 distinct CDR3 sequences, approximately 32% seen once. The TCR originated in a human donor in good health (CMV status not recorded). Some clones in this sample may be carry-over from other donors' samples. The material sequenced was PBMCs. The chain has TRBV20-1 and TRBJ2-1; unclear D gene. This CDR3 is CSARDPGPENIF. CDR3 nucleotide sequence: TGCAGTGCTAGAGATCCCGGGCCAGAGAATATCTTC.